The rows below give T cell receptor beta chains drawn from one sample of a study of T cell responses to AZD1222 COVID-19 vaccine. The data were produced by immunoSEQ multiplex PCR, yet TCRdb's version contains in-frame clones alone and is incomplete. The sample consists of 120,000 to 150,000 clones, 91% of them appearing once. The sequencing used peripheral blood, collected on day 0 of AZD1222 vaccination. These receptors came from an adult in good health. Both conserved end residues are part of each CDR3. A D gene is named only where the DNA matches it firmly. Size is omitted from some rows. Given values are once, few, many or a class for expanded clones.

size	V	D	J	DNA	CDR3
once	TRBV7-9	NA	TRBJ2-5	TGTGCCAGCAGCCCCGCCAGGAGGTGGGAGACCCAGTACTTC	CASSPARRWETQYF
NA	TRBV4-1	TRBD1	TRBJ1-1	TGCGCCAGCAGCCATTTTGGACAGGTGAACACTGAAGCTTTCTTT	CASSHFGQVNTEAFF
NA	TRBV29-1	TRBD1	TRBJ1-2	TGCAGCGTGAGAGGGGGCGTCTATGGCTACACCTTC	CSVRGGVYGYTF
NA	TRBV9	TRBD1	TRBJ2-5	TGTGCCAGCAGCGTCGGGACAGAAGAGACCCAGTACTTC	CASSVGTEETQYF
NA	TRBV11-2	TRBD1	TRBJ2-5	TGTGCCAGCAGCTTAAATCGACAGGGCCAGACCCAGTACTTC	CASSLNRQGQTQYF
NA	TRBV6-5	NA	TRBJ2-3	TGTGCCAGCAGTTACTCGTCGGGAGTGGCAGATACGCAGTATTTT	CASSYSSGVADTQYF
NA	TRBV27	NA	TRBJ1-5	TGTGCCAGCAGTCCCGGGACGGTCGGAAGTCAGCCCCAGCATTTT	CASSPGTVGSQPQHF
once	TRBV12-3/TRBV12-4	NA	TRBJ1-6	TGTGCCAGCAGTTTATCCAGAGCTCTCCACTTT	CASSLSRALHF
NA	TRBV4-2	TRBD2	TRBJ2-5	TGTGCCAGCAGCCAAGATCTACGGACTAGCCCTCAAGAGACCCAGTACTTC	CASSQDLRTSPQETQYF
NA	TRBV7-2	NA	TRBJ2-2	TGTGCCAGCAGCTTCAACAGGGACACCGGGGAGCTGTTTTTT	CASSFNRDTGELFF
NA	TRBV2	TRBD1	TRBJ1-6	TGTGCCAGCAGCCCTTTCCGACAGGGGCGTAATTCACCCCTCCACTTT	CASSPFRQGRNSPLHF
NA	TRBV6-6	NA	TRBJ1-1	TGTGCCAGCAGTACACCGACAGTAGCTTTCTTT	CASSTPTVAFF
NA	TRBV6-5	NA	TRBJ1-3	TGTGCCAGCAACTGGGTGTCTGGAAACACCATATATTTT	CASNWVSGNTIYF
NA	TRBV7-2	NA	TRBJ2-3	TGTGCCAGCAGCCATTACAGGAGTAGCACAGATACGCAGTATTTT	CASSHYRSSTDTQYF
NA	TRBV9	TRBD1	TRBJ2-2	TGTGCCAGTCGACAGGGTGGCGGGGAGCTGTTTTTT	CASRQGGGELFF
once	TRBV6-5	NA	TRBJ2-3	TGTGCCAGCACGGACCCCGGAGGTACGCAGTATTTT	CASTDPGGTQYF
NA	TRBV5-1	NA	TRBJ2-7	TGCGCCAGCAGGGGCGGTACCTACGAGCAGTACTTC	CASRGGTYEQYF
NA	TRBV13	NA	TRBJ1-2	TGTGCCAGCAGCCGTGGTGGGGAGCGCTATGGCTACACCTTC	CASSRGGERYGYTF
NA	TRBV7-2	NA	TRBJ2-1	TGTGCCAGCAGCGAAACTGGCAGAAATGCATTAGGTGAGCAGTTCTTC	CASSETGRNALGEQFF
NA	TRBV29-1	TRBD1	TRBJ1-1	TGCAGCGTCGCTAAAGGGGCAGGGGGGAAAGCTTTCTTT	CSVAKGAGGKAFF
NA	TRBV7-9	NA	TRBJ2-5	TGTGCCAGCAGCTTCGAGACTACCGGCAAGGGGACCCAGTACTTC	CASSFETTGKGTQYF
NA	TRBV27	TRBD1	TRBJ2-5	TGTGCCAGCAGTTTCTCGACAGGGGGTTTTCGAGAGACCCAGTACTTC	CASSFSTGGFRETQYF
NA	TRBV2	NA	TRBJ2-7	TGTGCCAGCAGTGGTCCCCTCCGGGGGGCGGGTTCCTACGAGCAGTACTTC	CASSGPLRGAGSYEQYF
NA	TRBV25-1	TRBD1	TRBJ2-7	TGTGCCAGCGGCCCTGGGTACAGGGGTACCTACGAGCAGTACTTC	CASGPGYRGTYEQYF
NA	TRBV19	NA	TRBJ2-7	TGTGCCAGTAGGGCAGCGGAGTCCTACGAGCAGTACTTC	CASRAAESYEQYF
NA	TRBV6-5	TRBD1	TRBJ1-2	TGTGCCAGCAGTTACTACCGGGACAGGGGTAACTATGGCTACACCTTC	CASSYYRDRGNYGYTF
NA	TRBV7-9	NA	TRBJ2-5	TGTGCCAGCAGCTTAGGAGTAGAGACCCAGTACTTC	CASSLGVETQYF
NA	TRBV29-1	NA	TRBJ1-3	TGCAGCACGAGTGGGGACTCTGGAAACACCATATATTTT	CSTSGDSGNTIYF
NA	TRBV6-5	TRBD1	TRBJ1-2	TGTGCCAGCAGACCACGACAGGGGACCAACTATGGCTACACCTTC	CASRPRQGTNYGYTF
NA	TRBV6-1	NA	TRBJ1-3	TGTGCCAGCAGTGATCAACAGGGATCAGGAAACACCATATATTTT	CASSDQQGSGNTIYF
NA	TRBV2	TRBD1	TRBJ2-7	TGTGCCAGCAGTGAATGGGACAGGGGTTACGAGCAGTACTTC	CASSEWDRGYEQYF
NA	TRBV5-1	NA	TRBJ2-5	TGCGCCAGCAGCTTGGCCACAGACGAGACCCAGTACTTC	CASSLATDETQYF
NA	TRBV7-2	NA	TRBJ1-3	TGTGCCAGCAGCTCGAGGGGGGGGCGCGAGGGAAACACCATATATTTT	CASSSRGGREGNTIYF
NA	TRBV7-3	TRBD1	TRBJ2-2	TGTGCCAGCAGCCGTGGGACAGCGAACACCGGGGAGCTGTTTTTT	CASSRGTANTGELFF
NA	TRBV18	TRBD1	TRBJ1-5	TGTGCCAGCTCACCTGGACAGGGTAGCAATCAGCCCCAGCATTTT	CASSPGQGSNQPQHF
once	TRBV4-1	NA	TRBJ1-2	TGCGCCAGCAGCCAAGATCGGGGGGCCCCGGGCTACACCTTC	CASSQDRGAPGYTF